A single sample gave rise to the 26 T cell receptor beta chains below, sequenced in a study of CD8 T cells in Susac syndrome. RNA amounts of roughly 0.5 to 1 ug underwent reverse transcription with random hexamers. TCRdb reanalysed the immunoSEQ multiplex PCR reads using MiXCR and keeps one entry per CDR3 protein. The sample holds some 90,000 distinct CDR3 sequences; approximately 92% are singletons and the top ten take roughly 0.32%. Sequenced: CD8+ T cells from PBMCs. All receptors come from a human donor in good health.

This chain joins TRBV9 and TRBJ2-7, with D perhaps assigned TRBD1 or TRBD2 (5 bases each). CDR1 and CDR2 (germline): SGDLS, YYNGEE. Trimming left V 3 bases short and J 6 bases short, with 10 bases between. The CDR3 covers 12 residues. CDR3 amino acids: CASSAPGAEQYF. The DNA of the CDR3 is TGTGCCAGCAGCGCCCCCGGGGCCGAGCAGTACTTC.

The J gene is TRBJ2-5, the V gene TRBV3-1; TRBD2 aligns across 9 bases. Looked up from germline, CDR1 is LGHDT and CDR2 is YNNKEL (reference sequence). The V gene end was trimmed by 7 bases and the J gene end by 2 bases; junction bases not matched to a gene: 23. The CDR3 runs 20 residues. The CDR3 sequence: CASTPPTWNTLAGFQETQYF. CDR3 DNA sequence: TGTGCCAGCACCCCCCCAACATGGAATACACTAGCGGGTTTTCAAGAGACCCAGTACTTC.

The genes are TRBV7-9 and TRBJ1-2, with TRBD1 matching over 8 bases. The CDR3 is made up of 14 amino acids. With V trimmed by 4 bases and J by 6 bases, 7 bases remained unmatched. The germline gives CDR1 SEHNR, CDR2 FQNEAQ (reference sequence). The CDR3 DNA sequence: TGTGCCAGCAGCTCCTCGAGACAGGGGCATGGCTACACCTTC. As protein: CASSSSRQGHGYTF.

This chain connects TRBV12-3 or TRBV12-4 to TRBJ1-4; no clear D. V dropped 9 bases and J dropped 4 bases, with 9 bases sitting between them. This CDR3 is 12 amino acids long. The CDR3 spells CARMTGNEKLFF. For the CDR3, the DNA is TGTGCCAGGATGACGGGTAATGAAAAACTGTTTTTT.

This clonotype was seen only once. The chain recombines TRBV5-6 with TRBJ2-5; 11 nucleotides agree with TRBD1. The CDR3 loop spans 17 amino acids. Germline V lookup: CDR1 SGHDT, CDR2 YYEEEE. The V gene end was trimmed by 1 base and the J gene end by 4 bases; junction bases not matched to a gene: 9. The CDR3 protein is CASSLRGMDRGPETQYF. For the CDR3, the DNA is TGTGCCAGCAGCTTGCGGGGTATGGACAGGGGGCCAGAGACCCAGTACTTC.

This clonotype was observed a single time. The chain combines TRBV19 with TRBJ1-1, with unresolved D. Trimming pared 6 bases from V and 1 base from J, leaving 12 bases between. The CDR3 totals 14 residues. The germline gives CDR1 LNHDA, CDR2 SQIVND (reference sequence). DNA of the CDR3: TGTGCCAGTAGCACCTATGGGCCGAACACTGAAGCTTTCTTT. This gives the protein CASSTYGPNTEAFF.

This chain connects TRBV11-2 to TRBJ2-1; TRBD2 is a possible D gene (7 bases). The CDR3 is made up of 15 amino acids. V shed 3 bases and J shed 7 bases, with 16 bases lying between them. Germline loops: CDR1 SGHAT, CDR2 FQNNGV. The DNA of the CDR3 is TGTGCCAGCAGCTTGAGGGGGGGCGATTTGAATGAGCAGTTCTTC. It is translated as CASSLRGGDLNEQFF.

The CDR3 DNA reads as TGTGCTAGTGGGGTAGGGAACTATGGCTACACCTTC. Protein sequence: CASGVGNYGYTF. The rearrangement uses TRBV12-5 and TRBJ1-2; D gene unclear. The CDR3 sequence is 12 residues long. From germline, CDR1 is LGHNT and CDR2 FRNRAP. V was trimmed by 6 bases and J by 2 bases, leaving 7 bases between them. The whole variable domain, remainder taken from reference TRBV12-5 and TRBJ1-2, is DARVTQTPRHKVTEMGQEVTMRCQPILGHNTVFWYRQTMMQGLELLAYFRNRAPLDDSGMPKDRFSAEMPDATLATLKIQPSEPRDSAVYFCASGVGNYGYTFGSGTRLTVV.

This chain uses TRBV5-6 with TRBJ2-6; D remains unclear. Germline loops: CDR1 SGHDT, CDR2 YYEEEE. The CDR3 contains 13 residues. V shed 3 bases and J shed 4 bases, with 5 bases lying between them. The CDR3 DNA is TGTGCCAGCAGCTCCGGGGGGGCCAACGTCCTGACTTTC. Translating gives CASSSGGANVLTF. Drawing the rest from reference TRBV5-6 and TRBJ2-6, the complete variable domain is DAGVTQSPTHLIKTRGQQVTLRCSPKSGHDTVSWYQQALGQGPQFIFQYYEEEERQRGNFPDRFSGHQFPNYSSELNVNALLLGDSALYLCASSSGGANVLTFGAGSRLTVL.

This chain connects TRBV20-1 to TRBJ2-7, with 10 bases matching TRBD2. The CDR3 extends over 15 amino acids. CDR1 and CDR2 from the germline V gene are DFQATT and SNEGSKA (reference sequence). V lost 5 bases, J lost 3 bases, and 10 bases stayed unmatched. DNA for the CDR3: TGCAGTGCTTCACCGTCCGGGACTAGCGACTACGAGCAGTACTTC. Translation: CSASPSGTSDYEQYF.

This chain joins TRBV19 and TRBJ2-1; TRBD2 matches 12 bases. Trimming cost V 3 bases and J 3 bases; bases outside gene matches: 3. The CDR3 totals 16 residues. Germline V lookup: CDR1 LNHDA, CDR2 SQIVND (reference sequence). The CDR3 DNA reads TGTGCCAGTAGTATTGGGACTAGCGGGTACTACAATGAGCAGTTCTTC. Its translation is CASSIGTSGYYNEQFF.

This chain's CDR3 is CASSRRFYEQYF. In DNA form, the CDR3 reads TGTGCCAGCAGTCGGAGGTTCTACGAGCAGTACTTC. This sequence joins TRBV6-2 or TRBV6-3 and TRBJ2-7; TRBD2 might be the D (5 bases). This CDR3 is built from 12 residues. Trimming left V 5 bases short and J 3 bases short, with 8 bases between. Germline CDR1 MNHEY, CDR2 SVGEGT.

The V and J genes are TRBV6-5 and TRBJ2-1; D is ambiguous. Per germline, CDR1 MNHEY and CDR2 SVGAGI. Trimming removed 8 bases from V and 8 bases from J, with 7 bases in between. This CDR3 has 10 residues. Here the CDR3 DNA reads TGTGCCAGCGGCTCGGATGAGCAGTTCTTC. Residues: CASGSDEQFF.

The chain employs TRBV10-3 and TRBJ2-3, with 8 bases lining up with TRBD1. The CDR3 sequence is 17 residues long. The V segment lost 6 bases and the J segment 2 bases; nucleotides outside the gene matches: 13. Germline CDR1 ENHRY, CDR2 SYGVKD. The CDR3 nucleotides read TGTGCCATCAGCCTGGACCCGGACAGGGAAGCCACAGATACGCAGTATTTT. Translating it yields CAISLDPDREATDTQYF.

The V call is TRBV9, the J call TRBJ2-3; 7 nucleotides match TRBD2. Trimming at V came to 3 bases and at J to 2 bases, leaving 12 bases not matched to a gene. Per the germline V gene, CDR1 is SGDLS and CDR2 is YYNGEE. This CDR3 has 17 residues. CDR3 sequence reads: CASSDSVTGGFTDTQYF. CDR3 nucleotides: TGTGCCAGCAGCGACTCCGTGACGGGGGGATTCACAGATACGCAGTATTTT.

The chain is built from TRBV14 and TRBJ2-2; perhaps TRBD2 as D (6 bases). V lost 0 bases, J lost 6 bases, and 14 bases lay in between. The CDR3 sequence is 16 residues long. CDR1 and CDR2 from the germline V gene are SGHDN and FVKESK. The CDR3 DNA reads as TGTGCCAGCAGCCAAGAAGGGCGGGAATGGGCCGGGGAGCTGTTTTTT. Protein: CASSQEGREWAGELFF.

This clonotype was detected a few times. V is TRBV27 and J is TRBJ2-5, with TRBD2 as a possible D gene (5 bases). Germline CDR1 and CDR2: MNHEY and SMNVEV (reference sequence). V was clipped by 4 bases and J by 2 bases, with 8 bases between them. The CDR3 has 13 residues. The CDR3 DNA follows: TGTGCCAGCAGTTCACGAGGGCAAGAGACCCAGTACTTC. Amino acid sequence: CASSSRGQETQYF.

The chain combines TRBV7-3 with TRBJ2-2; TRBD1 matches 7 bases. V gave up 2 bases and J gave up 8 bases; unmatched junction bases: 8. CDR3 length: 15 residues. Germline V gene lookup returns CDR1 SGHTA and CDR2 FQGTGA. The DNA for the CDR3 is TGTGCCAGCAGCTTATTTGACAGGGATGGTGGGGAGCTGTTTTTT. Translating it yields CASSLFDRDGGELFF. The complete variable domain, with remaining parts taken from reference TRBV7-3 and TRBJ2-2, reads GAGVSQTPSNKVTEKGKYVELRCDPISGHTALYWYRQSLGQGPEFLIYFQGTGAADDSGLPNDRFFAVRPEGSVSTLKIQRTERGDSAVYLCASSLFDRDGGELFFGEGSRLTVL.

The V gene is TRBV30, the J gene TRBJ2-5; D is unclear. Germline V gene sequence: CDR1 GTSNPN, CDR2 SVGIG (reference sequence). This CDR3 spans 12 amino acids. V was shortened by 4 bases and J by 2 bases, with 8 bases between the two germline ends. CDR3 protein: CAWNDQQETQYF. In DNA, the CDR3 is TGTGCCTGGAATGACCAACAAGAGACCCAGTACTTC.

This clonotype was recorded only once. The chain has TRBV13 and TRBJ2-1; D gene uncertain. Germline CDR1 reads PRHDT; CDR2 reads FYEKMQ (reference sequence). CDR3 size: 17 residues. Trimming removed 8 bases from V and 4 bases from J, with 24 bases in between. The CDR3 sequence is CASVLTGRLAPYNEQFF. In nucleotides, the CDR3 is TGTGCCAGCGTCCTCACCGGGCGACTTGCTCCATACAATGAGCAGTTCTTC.

This clonotype was detected once. The junction differs from germline at one of its ends, possibly a read error. The genes are TRBV7-3 and TRBJ1-1, with D unclear. Per germline, CDR1 SGHTA and CDR2 FQGTGA. The CDR3 is 14 residues long. DNA for the CDR3: TGTGCCAGCAGCTTAATTACGGTGAACACTGGAGCTTTCTTT. Its translation is CASSLITVNTGAFF. Drawing the rest from reference TRBV7-3 and TRBJ1-1, the complete variable domain is GAGVSQTPSNKVTEKGKYVELRCDPISGHTALYWYRQSLGQGPEFLIYFQGTGAADDSGLPNDRFFAVRPEGSVSTLKIQRTERGDSAVYLCASSLITVNTGAFFGQGTRLTVV.

The CDR3 nucleotides read TGTGCCAGCAGCCAAGGCCTAGCGGGGGGACCTTACGAGCAGTACTTC. Encoded protein: CASSQGLAGGPYEQYF. The gene calls are TRBV3-1 and TRBJ2-7; TRBD2 agrees at 11 bases. The CDR3 has 16 residues. With 1 base clipped from V and 4 bases from J, the junction kept 6 bases outside the gene matches. Germline loops: CDR1 LGHDT, CDR2 YNNKEL (reference sequence).

The chain is built from TRBV7-2 and TRBJ2-7; D not certain. The CDR3 is 11 residues long. Trimming shortened V by 5 bases and J by 1 base, and 3 bases separated the two germline ends. From germline, CDR1 is SGHTA and CDR2 FQGNSA. In DNA form, the CDR3 reads TGTGCCAGCAGCCCTTCCTACGAGCAGTACTTC. Its translation is CASSPSYEQYF.

The chain links TRBV29-1 to TRBJ1-2; D gene unclear. This CDR3 has 11 amino acids. V shed 3 bases and J shed 4 bases, with 6 bases lying between them. Germline CDR1 is SQVTM and CDR2 is ANQGSEA. The CDR3 is CSVEAIYGYTF. CDR3 in DNA: TGCAGCGTTGAGGCTATCTATGGCTACACCTTC.

The chain links TRBV5-1 to TRBJ2-4; maybe TRBD2 (7 bases). In germline, CDR1 is SGHRS, CDR2 YFSETQ. V was pared by 0 bases and J by 0 bases, with 19 bases between. CDR3 size: 19 residues. DNA of the CDR3: TGCGCCAGCAGCTTGGCCGCGCCGGGGGGCGTTTTAGCCAAAAACATTCAGTACTTC. Amino acid sequence: CASSLAAPGGVLAKNIQYF. Full variable domain (remainder filled in from reference TRBV5-1 and TRBJ2-4): KAGVTQTPRYLIKTRGQQVTLSCSPISGHRSVSWYQQTPGQGLQFLFEYFSETQRNKGNFPGRFSGRQFSNSRSEMNVSTLELGDSALYLCASSLAAPGGVLAKNIQYFGAGTRLSVL.

The chain carries TRBV27 and TRBJ2-3; D is unresolved. The length of the CDR3 is 13 residues. V was trimmed by 11 bases and J by 1 base, leaving 13 bases between them. Germline CDR1 and CDR2: MNHEY and SMNVEV (reference sequence). CDR3 sequence reads: CASRWGGTDTQYF. The CDR3 DNA follows: TGTGCCTCACGGTGGGGTGGCACAGATACGCAGTATTTT.